This entry describes one T cell receptor beta chain. What it binds is not known. The data are from a study of T cell responses to AZD1222 COVID-19 vaccine. Findings and limits, study-wide: Baseline antibody screening turned up just a handful of seropositive AZD1222 recipients. All repertoire sampling was performed exclusively after the peak T cell response. Most donors were white British, females outnumbered males, and clonal diversity was possibly underestimated. Spike-specific TCR depth and breadth grew after two AZD1222 doses.

Profiling relied on immunoSEQ multiplex PCR, and the TCRdb table lists in-frame clones only, not all of them. The data contain around 100,000 clones, 70% to 90% of them singletons. The sequenced sample was peripheral blood, obtained on day 0 of MenACWY control vaccination. The source of this sequence is an adult in good health.

The CDR3: CASRGLRLAGRADTQYF. The CDR3 nucleotides are TGCGCCAGCAGGGGGCTTCGACTAGCGGGAAGGGCAGATACGCAGTATTTT. The chain employs TRBV4-1 and TRBJ2-3, with 11 positions matching TRBD2. This CDR3 spans 17 amino acids. Per germline, CDR1 MGHRA and CDR2 YSYEKL. The junction had 12 bases not matched to a gene; V was cut back by 6 bases and J by 4 bases.